This entry lists 16 T cell receptor beta chains sequenced from one sample in a study of human CD8 memory T cell subsets. Sequencing libraries of TCR beta were made by UMI-labeled 5' RACE. With the 5' RACE reads reprocessed, TCRdb shows one record per CDR3 protein and no DNA. This sample's table reports about 6,700 distinct CDR3 sequences. Material: CD8+ stem-like memory T cells (TSCM and TCM) sorted from PBMCs. The subset: stem-like memory CD8 T cells (TSTEM), CCR7+ PD-1- TIGIT-. These receptor sequences come from a human donor in good health.

This chain links TRBV19 with TRBJ2-1. The germline CDR1 and CDR2 sequences are LNHDA and SQIVND (reference sequence). CDR3 size: 14 residues. The CDR3 loop reads CASSSTRSYNEQFF.

The chain is built from TRBV27 and TRBJ2-7; there is no DNA to check the TCRdb D call of TRBD1. The CDR3 is 16 amino acids. CDR1 MNHEY and CDR2 SMNVEV come from the germline V gene (reference sequence). The CDR3 sequence is CASSLRGAASKDEQYF.

This chain links TRBV4-1 with TRBJ2-3; TCRdb names TRBD1, which stays unverified in the absence of DNA. CDR3 length: 15 amino acids. Germline V gene lookup returns CDR1 MGHRA and CDR2 YSYEKL. This CDR3 is CASRQTGLSTDTQYF.

The CDR3 here is CASSAAPHEQYF. The chain combines TRBV9 with TRBJ2-7. The germline CDR1 and CDR2 sequences are SGDLS and YYNGEE. The CDR3 spans 12 residues. Complete variable domain (other parts from reference TRBV9 and TRBJ2-7): DSGVTQTPKHLITATGQRVTLRCSPRSGDLSVYWYQQSLDQGLQFLIQYYNGEERAKGNILERFSAQQFPDLHSELNLSSLELGDSALYFCASSAAPHEQYFGPGTRLTVT.

This clonotype ranks as medium-sized in terms of frequency. V usage is TRBV9 and J usage is TRBJ1-1; TCRdb's D call of TRBD1 is untestable without DNA. The CDR3 runs 13 residues. Germline V CDR1 and CDR2: SGDLS, YYNGEE. The CDR3 sequence: CASSEMTGVEAFF.

The V and J genes are TRBV4-2 and TRBJ2-1. The CDR3 spans 15 residues. The germline CDR1 and CDR2 sequences are LGHNA and YNFKEQ. The CDR3 here is CASSQYGGSYNEQFF.

The rearrangement joins TRBV4-1 to TRBJ2-7. The V gene's germline CDR1 is MGHRA and CDR2 YSYEKL. The CDR3 runs 13 residues. The chain's CDR3 is CASSQVGVDEQYF.

V and J are TRBV6-2 or TRBV6-3 and TRBJ1-1. CDR1 and CDR2 (germline): MNHEY, SVGEGT. The CDR3 covers 13 residues. The CDR3 spells CASSYSTYEGAFF.

The J gene is TRBJ2-1, the V gene TRBV20-1; the D call from TCRdb, TRBD2, cannot be confirmed without DNA. Germline CDR1 DFQATT, CDR2 SNEGSKA (reference sequence). The CDR3 is 19 residues long. CDR3 region: CSARETSKGSGYYDNEQFF.

The chain combines TRBV20-1 with TRBJ2-1; TCRdb selects TRBD2, and the lack of DNA leaves this call unchecked. CDR1 and CDR2 from the germline V gene are DFQATT and SNEGSKA (reference sequence). The length of the CDR3 is 18 residues. The CDR3 here is CSARDPGSLTSGSIAQFF.

The chain employs TRBV20-1 and TRBJ2-7. The germline V gene encodes CDR1 DFQATT and CDR2 SNEGSKA (reference sequence). This CDR3 comprises 14 residues. This chain's CDR3 is CSALSTLSSYEQYF.

The chain uses TRBV6-5 and TRBJ1-4; without DNA, the TCRdb call of TRBD1 cannot be checked. Germline CDR1 MNHEY, CDR2 SVGAGI. The CDR3 length is 17 residues. The CDR3 sequence is CASSYTLQGAVGEKLFF.

This chain connects TRBV28 to TRBJ2-1. The CDR3 is made up of 15 amino acids. Germline values: CDR1 MDHEN, CDR2 SYDVKM. The CDR3 region is CASSFVGSSYNEQFF.

This chain connects TRBV19 to TRBJ2-1. CDR1 and CDR2 (germline): LNHDA, SQIVND (reference sequence). The CDR3 length is 13 residues. Here the CDR3 reads CASSIWVRDEQFF.

The chain links TRBV10-3 to TRBJ2-1; there is no DNA to check the TCRdb D call of TRBD2. Per germline, CDR1 ENHRY and CDR2 SYGVKD. The CDR3 runs to 17 residues. The CDR3 is CAISESSAGETYNEQFF.

The chain links TRBV25-1 to TRBJ1-1. This CDR3 spans 12 amino acids. CDR1 is MGHDK and CDR2 is SYGVNS in the germline V gene. This chain's CDR3 is CASSLQNTEAFF.